This T cell receptor (beta chain) was recorded in a study of control samples from healthy donors and cancer patients. Data came from immunoSEQ multiplex PCR; TCRdb stores just in-frame clones and leaves some out. The table lists around 250,000 clones, roughly four fifths of them singletons. V lost 4 bases, J lost 4 bases, and 7 bases stayed unmatched. This CDR3 comprises 14 residues. CDR1 and CDR2 (germline): LGHDT, YNNKEL (reference sequence). This chain connects TRBV3-1 (or the pseudogene TRBV3-2) to TRBJ2-7, with 7 nucleotides matching TRBD1. This TCR was recovered from a woman aged 60-75 years with lung cancer. The sequenced sample consisted of PBMCs. The CDR3 nucleotides are TGTGCCAGCAGCCGTCCGGGACAGTCGTACGAGCAGTACTTC. Amino acid sequence: CASSRPGQSYEQYF.